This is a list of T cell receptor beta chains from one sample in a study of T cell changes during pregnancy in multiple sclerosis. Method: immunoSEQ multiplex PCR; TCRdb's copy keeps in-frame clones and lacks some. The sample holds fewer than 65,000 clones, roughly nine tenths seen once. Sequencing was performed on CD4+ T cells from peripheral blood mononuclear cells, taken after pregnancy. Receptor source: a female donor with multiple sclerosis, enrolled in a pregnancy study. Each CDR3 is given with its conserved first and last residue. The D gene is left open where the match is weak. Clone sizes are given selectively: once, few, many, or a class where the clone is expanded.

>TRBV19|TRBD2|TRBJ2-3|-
TGTGCCAGTAGTATTTTCTCTAGCGGGGGCACAGATACGCAGTATTTT
CASSIFSSGGTDTQYF
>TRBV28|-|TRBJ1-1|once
TGTGCCAGCAGTTTTAGGGAGGCGAACACTGAAGCTTTCTTT
CASSFREANTEAFF
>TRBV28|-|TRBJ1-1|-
TGTGCCAGCAGTGGGGCGGGGGAAGCTTTCTTT
CASSGAGEAFF
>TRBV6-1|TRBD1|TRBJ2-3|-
TGTGCCAGCAGTGAAGTGGACAGGGCAAGTCCGGATACGCAGTATTTT
CASSEVDRASPDTQYF
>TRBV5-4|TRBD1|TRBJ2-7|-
TGTGCCAGCAGCCGATATGGACAGGCCAGCTCCTACGAGCAGTACTTC
CASSRYGQASSYEQYF
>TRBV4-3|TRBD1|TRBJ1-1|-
TGCGCCAGCAGGACAACAGGGGTAGGGACTGAAGCTTTCTTT
CASRTTGVGTEAFF
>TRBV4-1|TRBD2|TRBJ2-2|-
TGCGCCAGCAGCCAAGATCGCGGGAGGGCCGGGACCGGGGAGCTGTTTTTT
CASSQDRGRAGTGELFF
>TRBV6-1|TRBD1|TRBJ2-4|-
TGTGCCAGCAGTTCCACAGGGGAAGCCAAAAACATTCAGTACTTC
CASSSTGEAKNIQYF
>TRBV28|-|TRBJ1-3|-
TGTGCCAGCTTTCGGGTAAACTCTGGAAACACCATATATTTT
CASFRVNSGNTIYF
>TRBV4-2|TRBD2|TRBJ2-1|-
TGTGCCAGCAGCCAAGATCGGGATAGAGGACTAGCGATCGGTAATGAGCAGTTCTTC
CASSQDRDRGLAIGNEQFF
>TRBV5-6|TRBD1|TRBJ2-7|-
TGTGCCAGCAGCTTCGGGACAGTAACCTACGAGCAGTACTTC
CASSFGTVTYEQYF
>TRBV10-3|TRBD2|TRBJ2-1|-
TGTGCCATCAGGACTAGCGGAGGCTCCTACAATGAGCAGTTCTTC
CAIRTSGGSYNEQFF
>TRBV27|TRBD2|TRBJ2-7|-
TGTGCCAGCAGTTTAAGGGGGACTAGCGGGGGTTCGTTACCCTACGAGCAGTACTTC
CASSLRGTSGGSLPYEQYF
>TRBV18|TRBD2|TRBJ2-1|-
TGTGCCAGCTCACGGTGGCGGGAGGGGGGTGAGCAGTTCTTC
CASSRWREGGEQFF
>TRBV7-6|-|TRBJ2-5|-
TGTGCCAGCAGCTTAGCTCAGGGGATGGAGACCCAGTACTTC
CASSLAQGMETQYF
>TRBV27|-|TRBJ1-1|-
TGTGCCAGCCGATTCGACAGGTTGAACACTGAAGCTTTCTTT
CASRFDRLNTEAFF
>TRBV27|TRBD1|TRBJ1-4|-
TGTGCCAGCAGTGGTCGGACAGGTCAAAATGAAAAACTGTTTTTT
CASSGRTGQNEKLFF
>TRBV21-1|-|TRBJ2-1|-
TGTGCCAGCAGCTACGAGGCTAGCGGATTCAATGAGCAGTTCTTC
CASSYEASGFNEQFF
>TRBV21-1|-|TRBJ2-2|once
TGTGCCAGCAGCAAAGTCGCAGGGTCGGGCACCGGGGAGCTGTTTTTT
CASSKVAGSGTGELFF
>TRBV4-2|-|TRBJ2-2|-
TGTGCCAGCAGCCAAGGAGTGACTTCAAACACCGGGGAGCTGTTTTTT
CASSQGVTSNTGELFF
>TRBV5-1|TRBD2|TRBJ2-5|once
TGCGCCAGCAGCTTGGAACTAGCGGGAGGCCTAGAGACCCAGTACTTC
CASSLELAGGLETQYF
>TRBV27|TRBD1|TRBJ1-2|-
TGTGCCAGCAGTGAGTTCGACAGGGGCCCTAACTATGGCTACACCTTC
CASSEFDRGPNYGYTF
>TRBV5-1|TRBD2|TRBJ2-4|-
TGCGCCAGCAGCGTAGCGGGAGGGCTATTAGCCAAAAACATTCAGTACTTC
CASSVAGGLLAKNIQYF
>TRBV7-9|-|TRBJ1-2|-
TGTGCCAGCAGCTCTCCCAGGGGTCCCTATGGCTACACCTTC
CASSSPRGPYGYTF
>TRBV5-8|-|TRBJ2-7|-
TGTGCCAGCAGCCCGGTCGGGAGCTCCTACGAGCAGTACTTC
CASSPVGSSYEQYF
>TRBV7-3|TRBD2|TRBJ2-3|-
TGTGCCAGCAGCTTCGGACTAGCGGGAGGTACAGATACGCAGTATTTT
CASSFGLAGGTDTQYF
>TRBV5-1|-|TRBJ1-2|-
TGCGCCAGCAGCTTGTATGAGTTAGCTAACTATGGCTACACCTTC
CASSLYELANYGYTF
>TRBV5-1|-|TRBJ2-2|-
TGCGCCAGCAGCTTTGTACGACTAAACACCGGGGAGCTGTTTTTT
CASSFVRLNTGELFF
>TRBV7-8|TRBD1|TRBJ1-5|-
TGTGCCAGCAGCTCGGACAGGGGCAATCAGCCCCAGCATTTT
CASSSDRGNQPQHF
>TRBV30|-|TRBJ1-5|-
TGTGCCTGGAGTTCAGGGACAAATCAGCCCCAGCATTTT
CAWSSGTNQPQHF
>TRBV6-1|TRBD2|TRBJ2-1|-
TGTGCCAGCAGCGCAGGACTAGAAACTGAGCAGTTCTTC
CASSAGLETEQFF
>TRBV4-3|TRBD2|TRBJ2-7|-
TGCGCCAGCAGCTCCCGACTAGCCCACGAGCAGTACTTC
CASSSRLAHEQYF
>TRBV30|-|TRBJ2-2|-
TGTGCCTGGAGTCTCCTGGGAACAGGGTCCGGGGAGCTGTTTTTT
CAWSLLGTGSGELFF
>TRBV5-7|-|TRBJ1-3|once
TGTGCCAGCAGCTCCCACATATCCGGACAGAGCTCTGGAAACACCATATATTTT
CASSSHISGQSSGNTIYF
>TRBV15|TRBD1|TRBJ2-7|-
TGTGCCACCAGCAGCAGGGGGACGGGCGAGCAGTACTTC
CATSSRGTGEQYF
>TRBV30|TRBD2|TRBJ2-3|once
TGTGCCTGGAGTGTACTGGCTAGCGGGAGGGATACGCAGTATTTT
CAWSVLASGRDTQYF
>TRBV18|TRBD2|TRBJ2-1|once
TGTGCCAGCTCACCTCCTTGGGGGAGCGGGAGGGATGAGCAGTTCTTC
CASSPPWGSGRDEQFF
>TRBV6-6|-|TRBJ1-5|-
TGTGCCAGCTCCCCGACCAGAACAGGGCAGGGGCAGCCCCAGCATTTT
CASSPTRTGQGQPQHF
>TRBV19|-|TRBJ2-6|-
TGTGCCAGTCGGGAACATTCGACGGGGGCCAACGTCCTGACTTTC
CASREHSTGANVLTF
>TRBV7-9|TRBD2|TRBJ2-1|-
TGTGCCAGCAGTCCCACTAGCGGGAGTCTCCATGAGCAGTTCTTC
CASSPTSGSLHEQFF
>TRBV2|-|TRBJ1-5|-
TGTGCCAGCAGTGTAGCGGAGGATCAGCCCCAGCATTTT
CASSVAEDQPQHF